The 10 T cell receptor beta chains in this list originate from one sample, sequenced in a study of blood T cell repertoires in COVID-19. Assay used: immunoSEQ multiplex PCR; TCRdb lists only in-frame clones, some missing. The sample holds fewer than 300,000 clones; roughly 90% are singletons and the top ten take roughly 1.1%. Sequencing used PBMCs or T cells enriched from blood (not recorded which). All receptors come from a woman aged 30 to 39 who had recovered from COVID-19.

The chain links TRBV7-3 to TRBJ2-5; 15 nucleotides match TRBD2. This CDR3 region has 18 residues. Unmatched junction bases numbered 12, after V lost 5 bases and J lost 5 bases. Germline V gene lookup returns CDR1 SGHTA and CDR2 FQGTGA. The CDR3, as DNA: TGTGCCAGCAGCGCACTCGGGACTAGCGGGAGGTCCCTGGAGACCCAGTACTTC. This gives the protein CASSALGTSGRSLETQYF.

The gene calls are TRBV3-1 (or the pseudogene TRBV3-2) and TRBJ2-3; 11 bases are a match to TRBD2. The CDR3 sequence is 17 residues long. Germline CDR1 LGHDT, CDR2 YNNKEL (reference sequence). Unmatched junction bases numbered 7, after V lost 1 base and J lost 4 bases. The CDR3 sequence: CASSQGILAGGPDTQYF. The CDR3 DNA reads TGTGCCAGCAGCCAAGGAATCCTAGCGGGAGGCCCAGATACGCAGTATTTT.

The sample holds one count of this clone. The chain has TRBV5-4 and TRBJ2-1, with 10 bases fitting TRBD2. The CDR3 is 17 amino acids. V gave up 3 bases and J gave up 8 bases; unmatched junction bases: 14. Germline CDR1 is SGHNT and CDR2 is YYREEE (reference sequence). In nucleotides, the CDR3 is TGTGCCAGCAGCTCTCCCGGGGGGCTAGCGGGAGTCCATGAGCAGTTCTTC. Translating it yields CASSSPGGLAGVHEQFF.

This clone showed up just once. V and J are TRBV3-1 (or the pseudogene TRBV3-2) and TRBJ2-7; 8 bases map to TRBD2. This CDR3 has 12 amino acids. Trimming removed 4 bases from V and 4 bases from J; junction bases left unmatched: 0. CDR1 LGHDT and CDR2 YNNKEL come from the germline V gene (reference sequence). The CDR3 sequence is CASSRLAYEQYF. CDR3 DNA sequence: TGTGCCAGCAGCCGACTAGCGTACGAGCAGTACTTC.

CDR3 in DNA: TGTGCCAGCATTCCGGGTCCCGCGCTCTTCTATGAGGGCACTGAAGCTTTCTTT. The encoded protein is CASIPGPALFYEGTEAFF. The V gene is TRBV28, the J gene TRBJ1-1; D unclear. The CDR3 is 18 residues long. Trimming cost V 7 bases and J 4 bases, with 28 bases left between them. The germline V gene encodes CDR1 MDHEN and CDR2 SYDVKM.

This chain joins TRBV19 and TRBJ2-2; a weak D match, TRBD1 (5 bases). The ends were cut back, 1 base at V and 0 bases at J, with 15 bases in the middle. This CDR3 has 18 residues. Per the germline V gene, CDR1 is LNHDA and CDR2 is SQIVND (reference sequence). CDR3 protein: CASSIVGSGISNTGELFF. The DNA of the CDR3 is TGTGCCAGTAGTATAGTCGGGTCAGGGATATCGAACACCGGGGAGCTGTTTTTT. Looking up the rest from reference TRBV19 and TRBJ2-2 gives the full variable domain: DGGITQSPKYLFRKEGQNVTLSCEQNLNHDAMYWYRQDPGQGLRLIYYSQIVNDFQKGDIAEGYSVSREKKESFPLTVTSAQKNPTAFYLCASSIVGSGISNTGELFFGEGSRLTVL.

This chain uses TRBV14 with TRBJ2-1; D remains ambiguous. The germline V and J ends were trimmed by 0 bases and 0 bases, with 18 bases remaining between them. The germline V gene has CDR1 SGHDN and CDR2 FVKESK. This CDR3 region has 19 residues. The CDR3 is CASSQDLVPRQSSYNEQFF. DNA of the CDR3: TGTGCCAGCAGCCAAGATCTCGTACCCAGGCAGAGCTCCTACAATGAGCAGTTCTTC.

This rearrangement joins TRBV10-3 to TRBJ2-3; the match to TRBD2 covers 9 bases. The germline gives CDR1 ENHRY, CDR2 SYGVKD. The V gene end was trimmed by 6 bases and the J gene end by 4 bases; junction bases not matched to a gene: 11. The CDR3 has 16 residues. CDR3 nucleotides: TGTGCCATCAGGTCAGGGGGTAGCGGGAGTTCAGATACGCAGTATTTT. Residues: CAIRSGGSGSSDTQYF.

This sequence joins TRBV10-3 and TRBJ2-7; tentative D call: TRBD1 (6 bases). The V and J ends lost 6 bases and 2 bases respectively, with 14 bases between them. This CDR3 contains 14 residues. Germline loops: CDR1 ENHRY, CDR2 SYGVKD. The CDR3 sequence: CAISRSGTTYEQYF. Here the CDR3 DNA reads TGTGCCATCAGCCGATCCGGGACAACCTACGAGCAGTACTTC.

This clone was counted a single time. The chain employs TRBV28 and TRBJ1-1; D uncertain. Trimming cost V 7 bases and J 4 bases, with 16 bases left between them. Germline values: CDR1 MDHEN, CDR2 SYDVKM. The CDR3 is 14 residues long. CDR3 protein: CASTRPGFFTEAFF. DNA for the CDR3: TGTGCCAGCACCCGGCCGGGGTTTTTCACTGAAGCTTTCTTT.